The 9 T cell receptor beta chains below all came from one sample that was sequenced in a study of T cells expressing NK-cell markers. Using the 5' RACE reads, TCRdb records one entry per CDR3 protein without DNA. Recorded for this sample: 200,000 to 300,000 distinct CDR3 sequences. Sequences were obtained from blood T cells: a sorted CD56 or NKG2C T cell subset, CD4+ or CD8+ T cells, or bulk PBMC T cells (not recorded which). These TCRs come from a young man in good health.

CDR3 region: CSARSAGLTDTQYF. The chain uses TRBV20-1 and TRBJ2-3; the TRBD2 assignment by TCRdb is unverifiable without DNA. Germline CDR1 reads DFQATT; CDR2 reads SNEGSKA (reference sequence). CDR3 length equals 14 residues.

This chain uses TRBV20-1 with TRBJ2-3; TCRdb picks TRBD2, but there is no DNA to check that call. Germline V gene data show CDR1 as DFQATT and CDR2 as SNEGSKA (reference sequence). This CDR3 is built from 15 residues. Here the CDR3 reads CSASRPGLGTDTQYF.

The chain couples TRBV12-3 or TRBV12-4 to TRBJ1-3. The CDR3 sequence is 15 residues long. CDR3 sequence: CASTNEQGSGNTIYF.

The J gene is TRBJ2-1, the V gene TRBV4-1; TCRdb indicates TRBD2, and absent DNA this call remains unverified. The CDR3 consists of 15 residues. Per germline, CDR1 MGHRA and CDR2 YSYEKL. The CDR3 loop reads CASSQVGTSADEQFF.

The rearrangement uses TRBV19 and TRBJ2-2; the TRBD1 assignment by TCRdb is unverifiable without DNA. This CDR3 spans 16 amino acids. In germline, CDR1 is LNHDA, CDR2 SQIVND (reference sequence). The CDR3 sequence is CASRGELVMGPGELFF.

This chain connects TRBV11-3 to TRBJ2-2; TCRdb's D call, TRBD2, is unchecked because there is no DNA. The CDR3 is 16 amino acids. The V gene's germline CDR1 is SGHNT and CDR2 YENEEA. This CDR3 is CASSFPGLAVTGELFF.

The CDR3 reads CASSLDEGGPNEQFF. The chain couples TRBV7-6 to TRBJ2-1; TCRdb picks TRBD2, but there is no DNA to check that call. The CDR3 sequence is 15 residues long. Germline CDR1 reads SGHVS; CDR2 reads FNYEAQ.

The CDR3 sequence: CASSASSWANVLTF. The rearrangement joins TRBV27 to TRBJ2-6. Looked up from germline, CDR1 is MNHEY and CDR2 is SMNVEV (reference sequence). There are 14 residues in the CDR3.

J is TRBJ2-3 and V is TRBV30; TCRdb's D gene call, TRBD2, goes unchecked for lack of DNA. Germline values: CDR1 GTSNPN, CDR2 SVGIG (reference sequence). CDR3 length: 14 amino acids. Here the CDR3 reads CAWGASERGDTQYF.